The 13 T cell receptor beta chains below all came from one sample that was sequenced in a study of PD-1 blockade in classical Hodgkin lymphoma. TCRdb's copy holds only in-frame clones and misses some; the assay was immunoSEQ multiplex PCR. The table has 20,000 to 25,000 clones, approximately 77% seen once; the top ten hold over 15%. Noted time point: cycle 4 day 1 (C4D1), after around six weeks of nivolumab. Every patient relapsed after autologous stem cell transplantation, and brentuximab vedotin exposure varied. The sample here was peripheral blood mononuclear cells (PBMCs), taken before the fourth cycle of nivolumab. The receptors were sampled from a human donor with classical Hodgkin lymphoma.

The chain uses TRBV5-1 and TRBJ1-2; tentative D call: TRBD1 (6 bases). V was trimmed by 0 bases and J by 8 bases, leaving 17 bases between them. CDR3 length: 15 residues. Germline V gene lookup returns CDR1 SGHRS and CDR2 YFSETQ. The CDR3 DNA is TGCGCCAGCAGCTTGGAGGGGGGTTCGGGATTAGGCTACACCTTC. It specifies CASSLEGGSGLGYTF. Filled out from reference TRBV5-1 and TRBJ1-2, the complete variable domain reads KAGVTQTPRYLIKTRGQQVTLSCSPISGHRSVSWYQQTPGQGLQFLFEYFSETQRNKGNFPGRFSGRQFSNSRSEMNVSTLELGDSALYLCASSLEGGSGLGYTFGSGTRLTVV.

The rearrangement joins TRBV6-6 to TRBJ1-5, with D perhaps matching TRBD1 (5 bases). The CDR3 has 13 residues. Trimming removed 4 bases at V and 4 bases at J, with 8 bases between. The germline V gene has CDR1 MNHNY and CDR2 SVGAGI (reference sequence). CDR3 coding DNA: TGTGCCAGCAGTTTCGGGGGAAATCAGCCCCAGCATTTT. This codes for CASSFGGNQPQHF.

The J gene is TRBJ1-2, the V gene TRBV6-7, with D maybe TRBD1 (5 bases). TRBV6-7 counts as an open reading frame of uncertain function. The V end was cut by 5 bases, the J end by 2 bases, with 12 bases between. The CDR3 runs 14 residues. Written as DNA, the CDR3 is TGTGCCAGCAGTGACACAGCAGGGAACTATGGCTACACCTTC. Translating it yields CASSDTAGNYGYTF.

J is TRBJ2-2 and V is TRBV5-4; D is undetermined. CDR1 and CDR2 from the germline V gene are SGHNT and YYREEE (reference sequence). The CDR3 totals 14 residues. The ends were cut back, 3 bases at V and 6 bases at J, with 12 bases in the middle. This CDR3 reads CASSSSGDAGELFF. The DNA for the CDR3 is TGTGCCAGCAGCTCCTCTGGTGATGCCGGGGAGCTGTTTTTT.

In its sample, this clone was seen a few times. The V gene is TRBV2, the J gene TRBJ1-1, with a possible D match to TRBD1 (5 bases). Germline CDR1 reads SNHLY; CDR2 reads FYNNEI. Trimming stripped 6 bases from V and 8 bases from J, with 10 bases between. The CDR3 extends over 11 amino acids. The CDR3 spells CASRYYREAFF. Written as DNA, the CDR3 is TGTGCCAGCAGGTATTACAGGGAAGCTTTCTTT.

The CDR3 bases are TGTGCCAGCAGCAAAGGACAGGGGGCTGAAGTGAGGGACTATGGCTACACCTTC. Translation gives CASSKGQGAEVRDYGYTF. V is TRBV21-1 and J is TRBJ1-2; whether TRBD1, the table's D call, matches the DNA was not checked. TRBV21-1 is designated a pseudogene. The CDR3 spans 18 residues.

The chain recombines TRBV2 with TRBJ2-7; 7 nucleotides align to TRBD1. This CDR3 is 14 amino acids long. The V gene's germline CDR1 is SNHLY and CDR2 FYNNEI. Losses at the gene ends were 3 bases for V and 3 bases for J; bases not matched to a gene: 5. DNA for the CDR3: TGTGCCAGCAGTGACCAGGGGGACGGCTACGAGCAGTACTTC. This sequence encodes CASSDQGDGYEQYF. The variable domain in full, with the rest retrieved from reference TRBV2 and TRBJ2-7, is EPEVTQTPSHQVTQMGQEVILRCVPISNHLYFYWYRQILGQKVEFLVSFYNNEISEKSEIFDDQFSVERPDGSNFTLKIRSTKLEDSAMYFCASSDQGDGYEQYFGPGTRLTVT.

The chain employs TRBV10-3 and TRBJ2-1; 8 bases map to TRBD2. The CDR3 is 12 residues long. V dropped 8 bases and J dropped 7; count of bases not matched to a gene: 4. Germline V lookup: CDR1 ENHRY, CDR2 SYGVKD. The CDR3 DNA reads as TGTGCCATCTCGCGGGGGGCGAATGAGCAGTTCTTC. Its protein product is CAISRGANEQFF.

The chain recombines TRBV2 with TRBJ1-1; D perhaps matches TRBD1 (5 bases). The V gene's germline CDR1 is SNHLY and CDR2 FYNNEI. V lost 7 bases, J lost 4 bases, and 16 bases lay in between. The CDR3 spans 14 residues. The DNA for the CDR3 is TGTGCCAGCATTTGGGGGGTCGGAACCACTGAAGCTTTCTTT. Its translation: CASIWGVGTTEAFF.

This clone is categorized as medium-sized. The DNA for the CDR3 is TGTGCCAGCAGCTTCGGGCAGGCCCGCTCTGGGGCCAACGTCCTGACTTTC. This sequence encodes CASSFGQARSGANVLTF. The chain joins TRBV7-6 to TRBJ2-6; no reliable D call. Germline CDR1 reads SGHVS; CDR2 reads FNYEAQ. V gave up 3 bases and J gave up 0 bases, with 12 bases separating them. The CDR3 has 17 residues.

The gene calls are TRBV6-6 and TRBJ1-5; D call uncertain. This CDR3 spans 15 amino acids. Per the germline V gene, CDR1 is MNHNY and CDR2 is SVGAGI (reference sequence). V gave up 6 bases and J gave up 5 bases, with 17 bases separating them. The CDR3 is CASRPDTSPHQPQHF. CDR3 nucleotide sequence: TGTGCCAGCAGACCAGACACCTCCCCCCATCAGCCCCAGCATTTT.

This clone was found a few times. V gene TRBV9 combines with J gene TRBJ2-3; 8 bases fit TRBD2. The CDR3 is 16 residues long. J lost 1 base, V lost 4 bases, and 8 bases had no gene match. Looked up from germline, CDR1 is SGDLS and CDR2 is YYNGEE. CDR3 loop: CASSKRSGARTDTQYF. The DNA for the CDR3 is TGTGCCAGCAGCAAGCGTAGCGGGGCCCGCACAGATACGCAGTATTTT.

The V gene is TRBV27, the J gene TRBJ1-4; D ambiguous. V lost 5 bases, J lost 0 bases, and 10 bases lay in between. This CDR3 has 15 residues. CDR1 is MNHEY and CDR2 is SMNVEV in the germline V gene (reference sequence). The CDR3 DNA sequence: TGTGCCAGCAGTAGCTACAGTTCAACTAATGAAAAACTGTTTTTT. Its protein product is CASSSYSSTNEKLFF.